The 28 T cell receptor beta chains in this list originate from one sample, sequenced in a study of shared clonotypes between healthy human individuals. The data were produced by immunoSEQ multiplex PCR, yet TCRdb's version contains in-frame clones alone and is incomplete. The sample lists 75,000 to 100,000 clones, 40% to 55% occurring once. The sequenced sample consisted of PBMCs. The receptors stem from a woman in her thirties or forties in good health. Some clones in this sample may be carry-over from other donors' samples.

The rearrangement links TRBV7-2 to TRBJ2-2; D is possibly TRBD1 (6 bases). CDR3 length equals 15 residues. Deletions cut 2 bases from V and 1 base from J, with 8 bases between. CDR1 is SGHTA and CDR2 is FQGNSA in the germline V gene. CDR3 sequence: CASSLLTGNTGELFF. Written as DNA, the CDR3 is TGTGCCAGCAGCTTATTGACAGGGAACACCGGGGAGCTGTTTTTT.

This clone appeared many times. The chain has TRBV30 and TRBJ2-1, with 10 bases matching TRBD2. Losses at the gene ends were 1 base for V and 4 bases for J; bases not matched to a gene: 4. CDR1 and CDR2 from the germline V gene are GTSNPN and SVGIG (reference sequence). CDR3 size: 15 residues. The CDR3 sequence is CAWSGTSGTYNEQFF. The DNA of the CDR3 is TGTGCCTGGAGTGGGACTAGCGGAACTTACAATGAGCAGTTCTTC.

This clone was picked up many times. The same CDR3 arises from other DNA sequences in this sample as well. V is TRBV29-1 and J is TRBJ2-4; D gene ambiguous. V was cut by 7 bases and J by 2 bases, with 12 bases left in between. This CDR3 has 13 amino acids. Germline assignment: CDR1 SQVTM and CDR2 ANQGSEA. The CDR3 nucleotides are TGCAGCGCCCATGTATCTTCCAAAAACATTCAGTACTTC. Amino acids: CSAHVSSKNIQYF.

The sample holds a few counts of this clone. The V gene is TRBV4-2, the J gene TRBJ2-7; 8 positions agree with TRBD2. Germline CDR1 is LGHNA and CDR2 is YNFKEQ. With 5 bases clipped from V and 6 bases from J, the junction kept 6 bases outside the gene matches. The length of the CDR3 is 13 residues. In DNA, the CDR3 is TGTGCCAGCAGCGGTAGCGGGAAACCCGAGCAGTACTTC. It yields the protein CASSGSGKPEQYF.

J is TRBJ2-5 and V is TRBV29-1, with 7 bases lining up with TRBD2. The J call is in doubt because the DNA end fits TRBJ2-7 better. The germline gives CDR1 SQVTM, CDR2 ANQGSEA. The CDR3 extends over 12 amino acids. The CDR3 protein is CSVLVAGDEQYF. The CDR3 nucleotides read TGCAGCGTTCTCGTCGCGGGGGACGAGCAGTACTTC.

The chain combines TRBV2 with TRBJ2-7; TRBD1 or TRBD2 may be the D gene (5 bases each). The CDR3 totals 13 residues. V dropped 8 bases and J dropped 3 bases, with 14 bases sitting between them. CDR1 and CDR2 (germline): SNHLY, FYNNEI. The CDR3 is CASLRDGDYEQYF. In DNA, the CDR3 is TGTGCCAGCCTCCGGGACGGGGACTACGAGCAGTACTTC.

The rearrangement joins TRBV27 to TRBJ2-6; perhaps TRBD2 as D (6 bases). V lost 5 bases to trimming and J lost 2 bases, with 10 bases between them. The CDR3 covers 15 residues. The germline CDR1 and CDR2 sequences are MNHEY and SMNVEV (reference sequence). CDR3: CASSEWGAGANVLTF. The DNA for the CDR3 is TGTGCCAGCAGTGAATGGGGGGCTGGGGCCAACGTCCTGACTTTC.

As regards this clone: A read error may be the cause here, since a much bigger clone is one base away. The chain recombines TRBV28 with TRBJ2-2; D tentatively fits TRBD1 or TRBD2 (6 bases each). The germline gives CDR1 MDHEN, CDR2 SYDVKM. This CDR3 region has 15 residues. CDR3 sequence reads: CAGSFPPGATGELFF. The CDR3 DNA follows: TGTGCCGGCAGTTTCCCGCCGGGGGCCACCGGGGAGCTGTTTTTT. Looking up the rest from reference TRBV28 and TRBJ2-2 gives the full variable domain: DVKVTQSSRYLVKRTGEKVFLECVQDMDHENMFWYRQDPGLGLRLIYFSYDVKMKEKGDIPEGYSVSREKKERFSLILESASTNQTSMYLCAGSFPPGATGELFFGEGSRLTVL.

This clone was seen just once. This CDR3 is CAWKDRGLYSNQPQHF. The CDR3 DNA is TGTGCCTGGAAGGACAGGGGGCTTTATAGCAATCAGCCCCAGCATTTT. This chain links TRBV30 with TRBJ1-5, with 11 bases lining up with TRBD1. V shed 4 bases, J shed 0 bases, and the junction held 5 bases outside the gene matches. Germline CDR1 and CDR2: GTSNPN and SVGIG (reference sequence). The CDR3 is 16 amino acids.

This clone has only one observation. CDR3 nucleotides: TGCGCCAGCTCCCGGACATCTCAGGACACAGATACGCAGTATTTT. It is translated as CASSRTSQDTDTQYF. The J gene is TRBJ2-3, the V gene TRBV10-1; maybe TRBD1 (5 bases). The CDR3 contains 15 residues. Trimming stripped 8 bases from V and 2 bases from J, with 17 bases between. The V gene's germline CDR1 is WNHNN and CDR2 SYGVQD (reference sequence).

On this clone itself: Compared with germline, one end of the junction differs, possibly owing to a read error. CDR3 loop: CASSLRLGQPQHF. The CDR3 DNA is TGCGCCAGCAGCCTAAGGCTAGGACAGCCCCAGCATTTT. The gene calls are TRBV7-9 and TRBJ1-5; D not certain. The CDR3 consists of 13 residues. The V gene's germline CDR1 is SEHNR and CDR2 FQNEAQ (reference sequence). The full variable domain, completed using reference TRBV7-9 and TRBJ1-5, is DTGVSQNPRHKITKRGQNVTFRCDPISEHNRLYWYRQTLGQGPEFLTYFQNEAQLEKSRLLSDRFSAERPKGSFSTLEIQRTEQGDSAMYLCASSLRLGQPQHFGDGTRLSIL.

Note on this clone: A read error may account for a junction end that differs from germline. V gene TRBV6-5 combines with J gene TRBJ1-1; D is ambiguous. Germline values: CDR1 MNHEY, CDR2 SVGAGI. CDR3 length equals 14 residues. The CDR3 DNA sequence: TGTACCAGCAGTTACCAACCGGGGAGCACTGAAGCTTTCTTT. This encodes CTSSYQPGSTEAFF.

With respect to this clone: The junction departs from germline at one end; a sequencing error may be responsible. V usage is TRBV7-2 and J usage is TRBJ2-1, with 7 bases identical to TRBD1. CDR3 length equals 15 residues. CDR1 is SGHTA and CDR2 is FQGNSA in the germline V gene. The CDR3 loop reads CASSLETGSYNEQFF. The CDR3 DNA is TGTGCCAGCAGTTTAGAGACAGGGTCGTACAATGAGCAGTTCTTC.

This clone was counted between two and nine times. CDR3 sequence reads: CASSPSYGGSTGELFF. In DNA form, the CDR3 reads TGTGCCAGCAGCCCCAGCTATGGCGGGAGCACCGGGGAGCTGTTTTTT. The chain has TRBV28 and TRBJ2-2; 7 bases are a match to TRBD2. V dropped 6 bases and J dropped 4; count of bases not matched to a gene: 11. The CDR3 has 16 amino acids. Germline CDR1 is MDHEN and CDR2 is SYDVKM.

V gene TRBV19 combines with J gene TRBJ1-2, with TRBD1 identical over 8 bases. J was trimmed by 5 bases and V by 8 bases; bases with no gene match: 7. Germline CDR1 and CDR2: LNHDA and SQIVND (reference sequence). The CDR3 loop spans 13 amino acids. The DNA for the CDR3 is TGTGCCAGTCGACAGGGGCAGGCTTATGGCTACACCTTC. Its translation: CASRQGQAYGYTF.

The CDR3 loop reads CASSFGVLNTEAFF. The CDR3 region has the DNA TGTGCCAGCAGTTTCGGCGTTCTGAACACTGAAGCTTTCTTT. J is TRBJ1-1 and V is TRBV27; no clear D gene. V lost 3 bases, J lost 0 bases, and 8 bases lay in between. This CDR3 region has 14 residues. The V gene's germline CDR1 is MNHEY and CDR2 SMNVEV (reference sequence).

Note on this clone: With only one base between it and a far larger clone, this is likely a read error. In the same sample, other DNA sequences code for this CDR3. The V gene is TRBV4-2, the J gene TRBJ1-3; no definite D call. This CDR3 has 16 amino acids. Per the germline V gene, CDR1 is LGHNA and CDR2 is YNFKEQ. The CDR3 nucleotides are TGTGCCAGTAGCCCTGCCACCGGGGTTAGTGGTGGCACCATATATTTT. This encodes CASSPATGVSGGTIYF.

This chain uses TRBV7-2 with TRBJ2-3; D perhaps matches TRBD2 (5 bases). CDR3 length: 14 amino acids. V was cut by 5 bases and J by 0 bases, with 9 bases left in between. Germline CDR1 and CDR2: SGHTA and FQGNSA. CDR3 sequence reads: CASSIRGSTDTQYF. For the CDR3, the DNA is TGTGCCAGCAGCATCCGGGGAAGCACAGATACGCAGTATTTT.

V is TRBV10-3 and J is TRBJ2-7; 7 bases align to TRBD1. This CDR3 spans 12 amino acids. V gave up 2 bases and J gave up 5 bases; unmatched junction bases: 0. CDR1 and CDR2 from the germline V gene are ENHRY and SYGVKD. Here the CDR3 DNA reads TGTGCCATCAGTGAGACAGGGGACGAGCAGTACTTC. Translated, it gives CAISETGDEQYF.

The V call is TRBV28, the J call TRBJ2-1; D is unresolved. CDR3 length equals 17 residues. Germline V lookup: CDR1 MDHEN, CDR2 SYDVKM. V lost 3 bases and J 2 bases, leaving 17 bases between the germline ends. CDR3 sequence reads: CASSFRRRQTTYNEQFF. The CDR3 region has the DNA TGTGCCAGCAGTTTTCGACGCCGGCAAACTACCTACAATGAGCAGTTCTTC.

This clone showed up many times. The chain employs TRBV27 and TRBJ2-2; tentatively, D is TRBD1 or TRBD2 (5 bases each). CDR3 length: 14 amino acids. The V and J ends lost 6 bases and 3 bases respectively, with 11 bases between them. Germline V gene lookup returns CDR1 MNHEY and CDR2 SMNVEV (reference sequence). CDR3 sequence (DNA): TGTGCCAGCAGGTCAGGGACGGACACCGGGGAGCTGTTTTTT. Translation gives CASRSGTDTGELFF.

This clone appeared once. This likely came from a read error, as a far larger clone is one base away. The chain combines TRBV5-1 with TRBJ1-3; D not certain. There are 16 residues in the CDR3. CDR1 is SGHRS and CDR2 is YFSETQ in the germline V gene. CDR3 in DNA: TGCGCCAGCAGCTTCTCGGACTTAAGCTCTGGAAACACCACATATTTT. It encodes CASSFSDLSSGNTTYF.

This clone was seen just once. This rearrangement joins TRBV6-4 to TRBJ2-6; possible D gene TRBD1, 6 bases. This CDR3 contains 16 residues. V lost 6 bases and J lost 0, with 12 bases in between. Germline CDR1 is MRHNA and CDR2 is SNTAGT. The CDR3 is CASSLEGGSGANVLTF. The DNA for the CDR3 is TGTGCCAGCAGCCTCGAAGGGGGCTCTGGGGCCAACGTCCTGACTTTC.

This sequence joins TRBV30 and TRBJ2-5; tentatively, D is TRBD2 (5 bases). The CDR3 spans 13 residues. The germline V gene encodes CDR1 GTSNPN and CDR2 SVGIG (reference sequence). Trimming removed 3 bases from V and 7 bases from J, with 15 bases in between. The CDR3 nucleotides read TGTGCCTGGAGCCGGACTGTAGGGAGGACCCAGTACTTC. Residues: CAWSRTVGRTQYF.

The CDR3 nucleotides read TGTGCCAGCAGCGCCACCGGACAGGGGGGTTCACCCCTCCACTTT. This codes for CASSATGQGGSPLHF. The chain uses TRBV5-4 and TRBJ1-6; 10 bases line up with TRBD1. Per germline, CDR1 SGHNT and CDR2 YYREEE (reference sequence). V shed 4 bases, J shed 9 bases, and the junction held 7 bases outside the gene matches. The CDR3 totals 15 residues.

This clone has a handful of counts. This sequence joins TRBV30 and TRBJ1-2, with D unresolved. CDR1 is GTSNPN, CDR2 SVGIG, per germline (reference sequence). V lost 2 bases, J lost 3 bases, and 10 bases lay in between. The CDR3 is made up of 13 amino acids. CDR3 loop: CAWSFGSYYGYTF. The CDR3 DNA reads TGTGCCTGGAGTTTCGGCAGTTACTATGGCTACACCTTC.

Concerning this clone: This likely stems from a read error, as it lies one base from a far larger clone. The V gene is TRBV30, the J gene TRBJ1-5; TRBD1 might be the D (6 bases). CDR1 and CDR2 from the germline V gene are GTSNPN and SVGIG (reference sequence). This CDR3 comprises 15 residues. V was trimmed by 1 base and J by 5 bases, leaving 15 bases between them. The CDR3 loop reads CAWSARKSGDQPQHF. The CDR3, as DNA: TGTGCCTGGAGTGCCAGGAAGTCAGGGGATCAGCCCCAGCATTTT.

On this clone: This is likely an artifact of a read error, given a far larger clone one base away. J is TRBJ1-2 and V is TRBV28, with D unresolved. In germline, CDR1 is MDHEN, CDR2 SYDVKM. CDR3 size: 11 residues. The CDR3, as DNA: TGTGCCGGCAGCTCGATACCGGGCTACACCTTC. Its translation is CAGSSIPGYTF.